This T cell receptor (beta chain) is from a study of patients and donors after allogeneic stem cell transplantation. TCRdb re-called the RT-PCR reads through MiXCR, storing one row per CDR3 protein. The repertoire holds hundreds of thousands of distinct CDR3 sequences, with roughly 15% as singletons. The CDR3 contains 15 residues. V lost 0 bases to trimming and J lost 5 bases, with 14 bases between them. Germline V lookup: CDR1 SGHAT, CDR2 FQNNGV. The chain combines TRBV11-2 with TRBJ2-7; D call uncertain. Sequencing was performed on blood, either unsorted or a sorted T cell fraction (not recorded which). The sequence was obtained from a human donor who was either an allogeneic HSCT recipient or a stem cell or donor lymphocyte infusion donor (not recorded which). It is not recorded whose cells these are; they may come from a transplant donor. The CDR3 nucleotides are TGTGCCAGCAGCTTAGAACCACACCCTACAGACGAGCAGTACTTC. Translated, it gives CASSLEPHPTDEQYF. Based on the CDR3 plus reference TRBV11-2 and TRBJ2-7, the full variable domain is EAGVAQSPRYKIIEKRQSVAFWCNPISGHATLYWYQQILGQGPKLLIQFQNNGVVDDSQLPKDRFSAERLKGVDSTLKIQPAKLEDSAVYLCASSLEPHPTDEQYFGPGTRLTVT.